Presented here are 21 T cell receptor beta chains from one specimen sequenced in a study of regulatory T cells in long-lasting Graves disease. Sample time point: newly diagnosed GD, antithyroid drugs for less than 3 months. Isolated PBMC RNA provided the starting material for the TCR library. Relying on iRepertoire HTBI primers and Arm-PCR of CDR3 regions, the team built TCR beta libraries. TCRdb ran MiXCR on the multiplex PCR reads and lists one entry per CDR3 protein. The table includes roughly 420,000 distinct CDR3 sequences, around 17% detected once. These data also formed part of another study, on T cells in Graves' hyperthyroidism and ophthalmopathy.

The source material was peripheral blood mononuclear cells (PBMCs), sampled at new diagnosis, from a patient treated with antithyroid drugs. The receptor set was obtained from a woman aged 18-29 years with Graves disease.

The chain recombines TRBV11-2 with TRBJ2-1, with D unclear. The CDR3 contains 11 residues. In germline, CDR1 is SGHAT, CDR2 FQNNGV. Trimming removed 5 bases at V and 12 bases at J, with 11 bases between. The DNA of the CDR3 is TGTGCCAGCAGCCGTAGTGCAGCGCAGTTCTTC. Encoded protein: CASSRSAAQFF.

This clonotype appeared many times. V is TRBV27 and J is TRBJ2-7; 15 nucleotides agree with TRBD2. The CDR3 extends over 18 amino acids. The V segment lost 4 bases and the J segment 2 bases; nucleotides outside the gene matches: 9. The germline CDR1 and CDR2 sequences are MNHEY and SMNVEV (reference sequence). The CDR3: CASSSQPGLAGGTYEQYF. The CDR3 DNA reads as TGTGCCAGCAGTTCCCAACCGGGACTAGCGGGAGGAACCTACGAGCAGTACTTC.

With respect to this clonotype: This clone may be a read error of a much larger clone one base away. This chain connects TRBV7-3 to TRBJ2-7, with D unresolved. Trimming pared 1 base from V and 0 bases from J, leaving 10 bases between. This CDR3 has 15 residues. The germline V gene has CDR1 SGHTA and CDR2 FQGTGA. CDR3 in amino acids: CASSLMTVSSYEQYF. The CDR3 bases are TGTGCCAGCAGCTTAATGACTGTTAGCTCCTACGAGCAGTACTTC.

In this sample, this clonotype turned up a few times. V and J are TRBV10-3 and TRBJ2-3, with 7 bases identical to TRBD2. The CDR3 has 15 residues. Trimming removed 2 bases from V and 7 bases from J; junction bases left unmatched: 9. Germline V CDR1 and CDR2: ENHRY, SYGVKD. CDR3 coding DNA: TGTGCCATCAGTGAGGGGACTACCGATTATTATACGCAGTATTTT. Its protein product is CAISEGTTDYYTQYF.

This clonotype was recorded many times. The V call is TRBV28, the J call TRBJ2-7; possible D gene TRBD1, 6 bases. The CDR3 has 12 residues. The V gene's germline CDR1 is MDHEN and CDR2 SYDVKM. The V end lost 8 bases, the J end lost 6 bases, and 14 bases lay between the germline ends. CDR3 nucleotide sequence: TGTGCCAGCTTCAAGGGGGATGGCGAGCAGTACTTC. Translated: CASFKGDGEQYF.

This clonotype was seen many times. The chain joins TRBV29-1 to TRBJ2-1; 7 bases are shared with TRBD1. Germline assignment: CDR1 SQVTM and CDR2 ANQGSEA. Trimming removed 2 bases from V and 9 bases from J; junction bases left unmatched: 4. CDR3 length: 12 amino acids. CDR3: CSVEWGQPEQFF. The CDR3 nucleotides read TGCAGCGTTGAATGGGGACAGCCTGAGCAGTTCTTC.

There are a few counts of this clonotype. V gene TRBV4-1 combines with J gene TRBJ2-3; 12 bases are shared with TRBD2. The CDR3 is 17 amino acids. Trimming cost V 2 bases and J 0 bases; bases outside gene matches: 3. Germline-derived CDR1 and CDR2 are MGHRA and YSYEKL. CDR3 in amino acids: CASSQLGLAGSTDTQYF. DNA of the CDR3: TGCGCCAGCAGCCAACTGGGACTAGCGGGTAGCACAGATACGCAGTATTTT.

The chain carries TRBV10-3 and TRBJ2-1; a weak D match, TRBD2 (5 bases). Germline V lookup: CDR1 ENHRY, CDR2 SYGVKD. The CDR3 is 17 residues long. Trimming pared 2 bases from V and 8 bases from J, leaving 22 bases between. The CDR3 DNA reads as TGTGCCATCAGTGAGGGCCCGGAGGCTAGTTCTCCGGATGAGCAGTTCTTC. It specifies CAISEGPEASSPDEQFF.

This clonotype came up a few times. The rearrangement links TRBV9 to TRBJ1-5; 8 bases are a match to TRBD1. The CDR3 is made up of 14 amino acids. The germline V gene encodes CDR1 SGDLS and CDR2 YYNGEE. The junction had 10 bases not matched to a gene; V was cut back by 7 bases and J by 7 bases. The CDR3 DNA sequence: TGTGCCAGCCCCAGGACAGGGCCTATACAGCCCCAGCATTTT. It yields the protein CASPRTGPIQPQHF.

There are many counts of this clonotype. This chain uses TRBV6-2 or TRBV6-3 with TRBJ2-2; a weak D match, TRBD2 (6 bases). The CDR3 contains 17 residues. Germline CDR1 is MNHEY and CDR2 is SVGEGT. V lost 6 bases and J 2 bases, leaving 19 bases between the germline ends. For the CDR3, the DNA is TGTGCCAGCAGCCCAGGGCCGGGACTGGGTAACACCGGGGAGCTGTTTTTT. The encoded protein is CASSPGPGLGNTGELFF.

This clonotype occurred many times. The chain employs TRBV28 and TRBJ2-3; TRBD2 matches 9 bases. The CDR3 is 17 amino acids. The J segment lost 0 bases and the V segment lost 6 bases, leaving 10 bases of the junction unmatched. Germline V CDR1 and CDR2: MDHEN, SYDVKM. CDR3 coding DNA: TGTGCCAGCAGGGGGTCGGGACTAGCAACTAGCACAGATACGCAGTATTTT. Its translation is CASRGSGLATSTDTQYF. The full variable domain, completed using reference TRBV28 and TRBJ2-3, is DVKVTQSSRYLVKRTGEKVFLECVQDMDHENMFWYRQDPGLGLRLIYFSYDVKMKEKGDIPEGYSVSREKKERFSLILESASTNQTSMYLCASRGSGLATSTDTQYFGPGTRLTVL.

This clonotype appeared a few times. The chain couples TRBV7-2 to TRBJ1-1, with 7 positions matching TRBD1. The CDR3 is made up of 15 amino acids. J gave up 4 bases and V 5 bases, and 10 bases lay outside the gene matches. Germline V CDR1 and CDR2: SGHTA, FQGNSA. The DNA for the CDR3 is TGTGCCAGCAGCCTCAGGGGGATGGGAACCACTGAAGCTTTCTTT. Its translation is CASSLRGMGTTEAFF. Variable domain in full (rest from reference TRBV7-2 and TRBJ1-1): GAGVSQSPSNKVTEKGKDVELRCDPISGHTALYWYRQSLGQGLEFLIYFQGNSAPDKSGLPSDRFSAERTGGSVSTLTIQRTQQEDSAVYLCASSLRGMGTTEAFFGQGTRLTVV.

This CDR3 is CASSARVGGANVLTF. CDR3 in DNA: TGTGCCAGCAGCGCCCGAGTAGGTGGGGCCAACGTCCTGACTTTC. The rearrangement joins TRBV9 to TRBJ2-6; D gene uncertain. V dropped 3 bases and J dropped 3 bases, with 10 bases sitting between them. Germline CDR1 reads SGDLS; CDR2 reads YYNGEE. This CDR3 has 15 residues.

This clonotype was seen ten or more times. The rearrangement uses TRBV12-3 or TRBV12-4 and TRBJ1-1, with D maybe TRBD1 (5 bases). The CDR3 extends over 11 amino acids. Between the trimmed V and J ends, which lost 8 bases and 1 base, there was a span of 5 bases. CDR3 in amino acids: CASQGNTEAFF. The CDR3 DNA sequence: TGTGCCAGCCAGGGGAACACTGAAGCTTTCTTT.

This clonotype has just a few counts. In DNA form, the CDR3 reads TGTGCCAGCAGCTTAGGCGTGGGACTAGCGGGTTACTCCTACGAGCAGTACTTC. Protein sequence: CASSLGVGLAGYSYEQYF. This chain connects TRBV13 to TRBJ2-7, with TRBD2 matching over 12 bases. Germline CDR1 is PRHDT and CDR2 is FYEKMQ (reference sequence). There are 18 residues in the CDR3. Germline trimming cut 0 bases from V and 0 bases from J; bases unmatched to any gene: 6.

The chain joins TRBV30 to TRBJ2-7, with D maybe TRBD1 (5 bases). Trimming removed 5 bases at V and 1 base at J, with 15 bases between. This CDR3 has 14 amino acids. Germline V gives CDR1 GTSNPN, CDR2 SVGIG (reference sequence). As DNA, the CDR3 is TGTGCCTGGCGACGGGCAGGGTCTTCCTACGAGCAGTACTTC. Protein sequence: CAWRRAGSSYEQYF.

In the case of this clonotype: One base away lies a much larger clone, so this may be a sequencing read error. Lacking the conserved final phenylalanine or tryptophan, this CDR3 likely reflects a read error. The gene calls are TRBV11-2 and TRBJ1-2, with unresolved D. The CDR3 sequence is 14 residues long. CDR1 is SGHAT and CDR2 is FQNNGV in the germline V gene. The V end was cut by 5 bases, the J end by 4 bases, with 14 bases between. CDR3 nucleotides: TGTGCCAGCAGCCCGGTTGATGGGGTCTATGGCTACACCCTC. Translation gives CASSPVDGVYGYTL.

The chain joins TRBV6-2 or TRBV6-3 to TRBJ1-2; D possibly corresponds to TRBD1 (5 bases). The CDR3 spans 11 residues. The germline gives CDR1 MNHEY, CDR2 SVGEGT. Trimming pared 5 bases from V and 8 bases from J, leaving 9 bases between. CDR3 sequence reads: CASSQGWGYTF. CDR3 sequence (DNA): TGTGCCAGCAGTCAGGGTTGGGGCTACACCTTC.

The sample holds many counts of this clonotype. The chain links TRBV28 to TRBJ2-3; 7 bases align to TRBD2. J was trimmed by 8 bases and V by 7 bases; bases with no gene match: 9. The CDR3 covers 13 residues. The germline V gene has CDR1 MDHEN and CDR2 SYDVKM. CDR3 sequence: CASKGLTLRTQYF. CDR3 in DNA: TGTGCCAGCAAGGGACTAACGCTTCGTACGCAGTATTTT.

The sample holds one count of this clonotype. A far larger clone differs by one base, so this is likely a read error. The gene calls are TRBV28 and TRBJ2-7; 9 bases match TRBD1. V gave up 0 bases and J gave up 7 bases; unmatched junction bases: 13. Per the germline V gene, CDR1 is MDHEN and CDR2 is SYDVKM. The CDR3 covers 17 residues. CDR3 sequence (DNA): TGTGCCAGCAGTTTATGGCCGGGACAGGGATCCTACAATGAGCAGTACTTC. Residues: CASSLWPGQGSYNEQYF. Together with reference TRBV28 and TRBJ2-7, the CDR3 gives the full variable domain: DVKVTQSSRYLVKRTGEKVFLECVQDMDHENMFWYRQDPGLGLRLIYFSYDVKMKEKGDIPEGYSVSREKKERFSLILESASTNQTSMYLCASSLWPGQGSYNEQYFGPGTRLTVT.

This clonotype was counted between two and nine times. The rearrangement links TRBV7-2 to TRBJ2-7; 7 bases are a match to TRBD2. CDR3 length: 14 residues. J was trimmed by 7 bases and V by 0 bases; bases with no gene match: 6. Looked up from germline, CDR1 is SGHTA and CDR2 is FQGNSA. DNA of the CDR3: TGTGCCAGCAGCTTAGCCCAGACTAGCAGTGAGCAGTACTTC. Its protein is CASSLAQTSSEQYF.